This entry lists 30 T cell receptor beta chains sequenced from one sample in a study of T-cell memory formation after mild COVID-19. One entry per CDR3 protein, called by TCRdb with MiXCR from the 5' RACE reads. The repertoire holds over 150,000 distinct CDR3 sequences, with 10% to 15% as singletons. The sample consisted of PBMCs or a T cell subset sorted from them (not recorded which). These receptors originate from a man aged 18 to 30 who had mild COVID-19 (a few samples of this study predate the infection). Cell type and time point are not known.

The chain uses TRBV5-1 and TRBJ1-3, with no clear D. Per the germline V gene, CDR1 is SGHRS and CDR2 is YFSETQ. V lost 4 bases, J lost 0 bases, and 11 bases lay in between. The CDR3 consists of 15 residues. DNA for the CDR3: TGCGCCAGCAGCCTTGTACCGACCTCTGGAAACACCATATATTTT. As protein: CASSLVPTSGNTIYF.

This clonotype was counted only a few times. The chain couples TRBV12-3 or TRBV12-4 to TRBJ2-2; D unclear. The V end lost 7 bases, the J end lost 5 bases, and 11 bases lay between the germline ends. This CDR3 contains 13 residues. The chain's CDR3 is CASNPMRTGELFF. The CDR3 bases are TGTGCCAGCAACCCGATGCGGACCGGGGAGCTGTTTTTT.

The chain is built from TRBV19 and TRBJ1-1, with D possibly TRBD1 on 5 matching bases. V was cut by 5 bases and J by 4 bases, with 11 bases left in between. The CDR3 has 13 residues. The V gene's germline CDR1 is LNHDA and CDR2 SQIVND (reference sequence). The CDR3 reads CASSLGESTEAFF. Written as DNA, the CDR3 is TGTGCCAGTAGTTTGGGGGAGTCCACTGAAGCTTTCTTT. The full variable domain, completed using reference TRBV19 and TRBJ1-1, is DGGITQSPKYLFRKEGQNVTLSCEQNLNHDAMYWYRQDPGQGLRLIYYSQIVNDFQKGDIAEGYSVSREKKESFPLTVTSAQKNPTAFYLCASSLGESTEAFFGQGTRLTVV.

Comments on this clonotype: An end of the junction does not agree with germline; a read error may underlie this. V is TRBV6-2 or TRBV6-3 and J is TRBJ2-1; 13 nucleotides line up with TRBD2. Germline assignment: CDR1 MNHEY and CDR2 SVGEGT. The CDR3 is 14 amino acids. The CDR3 protein is CASRLAGGYNDQFF. DNA of the CDR3: TGTGCCAGCCGACTAGCGGGGGGCTACAATGATCAGTTCTTC.

The genes are TRBV20-1 and TRBJ2-1; D possibly corresponds to TRBD2 (5 bases). The CDR3 runs 12 residues. V shed 1 base and J shed 5 bases, with 6 bases lying between them. The V gene's germline CDR1 is DFQATT and CDR2 SNEGSKA (reference sequence). The CDR3 spells CSARGADNEQFF. The CDR3 nucleotides read TGCAGTGCTAGAGGAGCGGACAATGAGCAGTTCTTC.

This clonotype occurred a few times. V usage is TRBV18 and J usage is TRBJ2-2, with 7 bases lining up with TRBD1. The V and J ends lost 3 bases and 7 bases, in that order; junction bases with no gene match: 5. CDR3 length: 14 amino acids. CDR1 is KGHSH and CDR2 is LQKENI in the germline V gene. The CDR3 spells CASSPTTGDGELFF. The CDR3 bases are TGTGCCAGCTCACCCACTACAGGGGACGGGGAGCTGTTTTTT. The whole variable domain, filled in from reference TRBV18 and TRBJ2-2, reads NAGVMQNPRHLVRRRGQEARLRCSPMKGHSHVYWYRQLPEEGLKFMVYLQKENIIDESGMPKERFSAEFPKEGPSILRIQQVVRGDSAAYFCASSPTTGDGELFFGEGSRLTVL.

The sample holds a few counts of this clonotype. The rearrangement links TRBV5-1 to TRBJ1-2; 10 bases align to TRBD1. Trimming took 4 bases from V and 4 from J; bases not matched to a gene: 4. Germline CDR1 SGHRS, CDR2 YFSETQ. The CDR3 contains 14 residues. DNA of the CDR3: TGCGCCAGCAGCGACAGGGGGCTTACCTATGGCTACACCTTC. As protein: CASSDRGLTYGYTF.

This clonotype was detected only a few times. The J gene is TRBJ1-2, the V gene TRBV7-9; unclear D gene. Trimming removed 7 bases from V and 5 bases from J, with 14 bases in between. This CDR3 contains 13 residues. The germline V gene encodes CDR1 SEHNR and CDR2 FQNEAQ (reference sequence). CDR3 loop: CASTKAGVYGYTF. CDR3 DNA sequence: TGTGCCAGCACTAAAGCGGGCGTTTATGGCTACACCTTC.

The chain combines TRBV5-1 with TRBJ2-5; D is tentatively TRBD1 or TRBD2 (5 bases each). CDR1 SGHRS and CDR2 YFSETQ come from the germline V gene. V dropped 4 bases and J dropped 4 bases, with 11 bases sitting between them. CDR3 size: 13 residues. CDR3 in amino acids: CASSNQGAETQYF. CDR3 bases: TGCGCCAGCAGCAACCAGGGAGCAGAGACCCAGTACTTC. The full variable domain, its missing parts supplied by reference TRBV5-1 and TRBJ2-5, is KAGVTQTPRYLIKTRGQQVTLSCSPISGHRSVSWYQQTPGQGLQFLFEYFSETQRNKGNFPGRFSGRQFSNSRSEMNVSTLELGDSALYLCASSNQGAETQYFGPGTRLLVL.

The rearrangement uses TRBV4-1 and TRBJ2-4; D perhaps matches TRBD2 (6 bases). Per germline, CDR1 MGHRA and CDR2 YSYEKL. The CDR3 spans 16 residues. V was cut by 0 bases and J by 9 bases, with 18 bases left in between. CDR3 DNA: TGCGCCAGCAGCCAAGAATTGGGCGGGGCATCAGGCATTCAGTACTTC. This codes for CASSQELGGASGIQYF.

The chain employs TRBV5-1 and TRBJ2-5; 7 bases line up with TRBD1. This CDR3 contains 13 residues. CDR1 is SGHRS, CDR2 YFSETQ, per germline. Losses at the gene ends were 2 bases for V and 4 bases for J; bases not matched to a gene: 2. DNA of the CDR3: TGCGCCAGCAGCTTCAGGGGGATAGAGACCCAGTACTTC. The encoded protein is CASSFRGIETQYF.

This clonotype was counted between two and nine times. The chain recombines TRBV2 with TRBJ2-1; D is perhaps TRBD2 (6 bases). Germline CDR1 reads SNHLY; CDR2 reads FYNNEI. Trimming left V 8 bases short and J 10 bases short, with 18 bases between. The CDR3 extends over 13 amino acids. In nucleotides, the CDR3 is TGTGCCAGCCGTCCCGGAGGGTTGATGGAGCAGTTCTTC. Protein sequence: CASRPGGLMEQFF.

The gene calls are TRBV18 and TRBJ1-1, with unresolved D. Trimming shortened V by 1 base and J by 0 bases, and 9 bases separated the two germline ends. Looked up from germline, CDR1 is KGHSH and CDR2 is LQKENI. The CDR3 loop spans 15 amino acids. CDR3 sequence reads: CASSPLGQLNTEAFF. In DNA form, the CDR3 reads TGTGCCAGCTCACCACTTGGTCAGCTGAACACTGAAGCTTTCTTT.

The sample holds a few counts of this clonotype. J is TRBJ1-5 and V is TRBV5-1, with 9 bases aligning to TRBD1. Germline CDR1 and CDR2: SGHRS and YFSETQ. CDR3 size: 16 residues. The trim removed 4 bases at V and 4 bases at J, leaving 9 bases unmatched. CDR3 bases: TGCGCCAGCAGCAGGCGCTGGGGACAGGGTAATCAGCCCCAGCATTTT. Encoded protein: CASSRRWGQGNQPQHF.

This clonotype has at least ten counts. The genes are TRBV9 and TRBJ2-2; TRBD1 might be the D (6 bases). V lost 4 bases to trimming and J lost 3 bases, with 13 bases between them. In germline, CDR1 is SGDLS, CDR2 YYNGEE. The CDR3 contains 15 residues. In DNA form, the CDR3 reads TGTGCCAGCAGCTTACAGGGTAGGGACACCGGGGAGCTGTTTTTT. This translates into CASSLQGRDTGELFF.

This clonotype was seen a few times. V is TRBV7-9 and J is TRBJ2-7; D is uncertain. Germline V gene data show CDR1 as SEHNR and CDR2 as FQNEAQ (reference sequence). CDR3 size: 12 residues. V dropped 4 bases and J dropped 3 bases, with 7 bases sitting between them. The CDR3 protein is CASSWSLYEQYV. As DNA, the CDR3 is TGTGCCAGCAGCTGGAGCCTCTACGAGCAGTACGTC.

The chain combines TRBV5-1 with TRBJ2-5; tentative D call: TRBD2 (5 bases). From germline, CDR1 is SGHRS and CDR2 YFSETQ. The CDR3 is 14 residues long. The V and J ends lost 1 base and 1 base respectively, with 8 bases between them. Written as DNA, the CDR3 is TGCGCCAGCAGCTTGACTAGATCCCAAGAGACCCAGTACTTC. Its protein product is CASSLTRSQETQYF.

V and J are TRBV29-1 and TRBJ2-7; 10 bases map to TRBD1. The CDR3 extends over 14 amino acids. V lost 6 bases and J lost 4; bases outside the gene matches: 9. Per germline, CDR1 SQVTM and CDR2 ANQGSEA. The chain's CDR3 is CSVLRQGAGYEQYF. The CDR3 nucleotides read TGCAGCGTGCTACGACAGGGGGCAGGGTACGAGCAGTACTTC.

The table lists this clonotype with a few counts. This chain uses TRBV6-2 or TRBV6-3 with TRBJ1-5; no firm D call. Trimming removed 8 bases at V and 0 bases at J, with 8 bases between. The CDR3 is 13 amino acids. Per the germline V gene, CDR1 is MNHEY and CDR2 is SVGEGT. CDR3 residues: CASATASNQPQHF. CDR3 coding DNA: TGTGCCAGCGCAACGGCTAGCAATCAGCCCCAGCATTTT.

This clonotype was detected a few times. The chain employs TRBV6-5 and TRBJ1-2; D gene unclear. The CDR3 sequence is 13 residues long. Trimming cost V 5 bases and J 4 bases, with 11 bases left between them. CDR1 MNHEY and CDR2 SVGAGI come from the germline V gene. The CDR3 bases are TGTGCCAGCAGTCCCCTGACTTCCTATGGCTACACCTTC. Translating it yields CASSPLTSYGYTF.

V and J are TRBV12-3 or TRBV12-4 and TRBJ2-3; 10 bases align to TRBD2. The CDR3 contains 14 residues. J lost 4 bases, V lost 5 bases, and 3 bases had no gene match. This CDR3 reads CASSQSGGADTQYF. CDR3 DNA sequence: TGTGCCAGCAGTCAGAGCGGGGGGGCAGATACGCAGTATTTT.

DNA of the CDR3: TGCAGTGCGCCGAGGGGGGACGGCTATGGCTACACCTTC. Its translation: CSAPRGDGYGYTF. The chain recombines TRBV20-1 with TRBJ1-2; weak D call: TRBD1 (6 bases). Per the germline V gene, CDR1 is DFQATT and CDR2 is SNEGSKA (reference sequence). Trimming shortened V by 6 bases and J by 4 bases, and 15 bases separated the two germline ends. This CDR3 comprises 13 residues.

The chain uses TRBV7-2 and TRBJ2-2; maybe TRBD2 (7 bases). Per the germline V gene, CDR1 is SGHTA and CDR2 is FQGNSA. V lost 5 bases and J lost 2, with 15 bases in between. The CDR3 spans 16 residues. The CDR3 sequence is CASSQRRGLNTGELFF. The CDR3 DNA reads TGTGCCAGCAGCCAACGGCGGGGGCTCAACACCGGGGAGCTGTTTTTT.

This clonotype was observed a few times. V and J are TRBV5-5 and TRBJ1-4; TRBD1 aligns across 9 bases. CDR3 size: 16 residues. Germline CDR1 SGHKS, CDR2 YYEKEE (reference sequence). After removal of 4 bases from V and 7 bases from J, the junction contained 11 bases not matched to a gene. CDR3 bases: TGTGCCAGCAGCCTCCTTACAGGGGGCAAGGGTGAAAAACTGTTTTTT. Amino acid sequence: CASSLLTGGKGEKLFF.

This clonotype was detected a few times. The J gene is TRBJ2-5, the V gene TRBV7-2; D might be TRBD2 (6 bases). Germline V gene data show CDR1 as SGHTA and CDR2 as FQGNSA. Trimming removed 5 bases at V and 5 bases at J, with 12 bases between. This CDR3 has 13 amino acids. CDR3 in amino acids: CASSQTGGETQYF. Here the CDR3 DNA reads TGTGCCAGCAGCCAAACCGGAGGGGAGACCCAGTACTTC. The full variable domain, in which reference TRBV7-2 and TRBJ2-5 provide the parts outside the CDR3, is GAGVSQSPSNKVTEKGKDVELRCDPISGHTALYWYRQSLGQGLEFLIYFQGNSAPDKSGLPSDRFSAERTGGSVSTLTIQRTQQEDSAVYLCASSQTGGETQYFGPGTRLLVL.

The chain recombines TRBV11-2 with TRBJ1-6, with 7 bases lining up with TRBD1. V shed 4 bases, J shed 7 bases, and the junction held 7 bases outside the gene matches. This CDR3 comprises 15 residues. The V gene's germline CDR1 is SGHAT and CDR2 FQNNGV. The CDR3 sequence: CASSYGQAMNSPLHF. CDR3 bases: TGTGCCAGCAGCTATGGACAGGCTATGAATTCACCCCTCCACTTT.

This clonotype came up many times. J is TRBJ1-6 and V is TRBV4-1, with 8 nucleotides matching TRBD1. CDR1 and CDR2 (germline): MGHRA, YSYEKL. The CDR3 is 20 amino acids. The J segment lost 8 bases and the V segment lost 0 bases, leaving 18 bases of the junction unmatched. The CDR3 is CASSQEPTLGQGSVYSPLHF. CDR3 bases: TGCGCCAGCAGCCAAGAACCTACATTAGGACAGGGAAGTGTATATTCACCCCTCCACTTT.

The chain links TRBV4-3 to TRBJ2-5, with TRBD1 identical over 8 bases. Trimming at V came to 2 bases and at J to 0 bases, leaving 11 bases not matched to a gene. The germline gives CDR1 LGHNA, CDR2 YSLEER. This CDR3 has 18 amino acids. In DNA form, the CDR3 reads TGCGCCAGCAGCCAACGTTTCCCGGGACAGGACTACCAAGAGACCCAGTACTTC. Its translation: CASSQRFPGQDYQETQYF.

The genes are TRBV5-6 and TRBJ2-7, with D possibly being TRBD1 (5 bases). The V end lost 4 bases, the J end lost 0 bases, and 5 bases lay between the germline ends. CDR1 is SGHDT and CDR2 is YYEEEE in the germline V gene. The CDR3 has 12 residues. The CDR3 here is CASSQGSYEQYV. The CDR3, as DNA: TGTGCCAGCAGCCAGGGCTCCTACGAGCAGTACGTC.

This clonotype was picked up a small number of times. The chain carries TRBV6-6 and TRBJ2-1, with D uncertain. V lost 6 bases and J lost 10, with 10 bases in between. The CDR3 is 11 residues long. Germline CDR1 and CDR2: MNHNY and SVGAGI (reference sequence). CDR3 loop: CASSPLGEQFF. CDR3 bases: TGTGCCAGCAGCCCCCTAGGGGAGCAGTTCTTC.